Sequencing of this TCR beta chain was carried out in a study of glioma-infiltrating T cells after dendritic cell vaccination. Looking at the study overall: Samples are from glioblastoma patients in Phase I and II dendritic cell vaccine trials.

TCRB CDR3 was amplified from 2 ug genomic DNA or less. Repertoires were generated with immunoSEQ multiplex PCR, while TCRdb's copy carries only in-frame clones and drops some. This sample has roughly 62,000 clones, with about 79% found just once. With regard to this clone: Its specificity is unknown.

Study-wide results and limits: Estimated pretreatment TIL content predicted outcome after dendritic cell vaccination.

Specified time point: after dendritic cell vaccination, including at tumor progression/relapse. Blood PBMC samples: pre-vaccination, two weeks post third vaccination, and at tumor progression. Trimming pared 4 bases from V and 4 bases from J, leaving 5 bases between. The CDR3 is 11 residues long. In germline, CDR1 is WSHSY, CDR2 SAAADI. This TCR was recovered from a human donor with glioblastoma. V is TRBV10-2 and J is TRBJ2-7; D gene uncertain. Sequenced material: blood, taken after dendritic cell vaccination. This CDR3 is CASSGAYEQYF. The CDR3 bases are TGCGCCAGCAGTGGAGCGTACGAGCAGTACTTC.